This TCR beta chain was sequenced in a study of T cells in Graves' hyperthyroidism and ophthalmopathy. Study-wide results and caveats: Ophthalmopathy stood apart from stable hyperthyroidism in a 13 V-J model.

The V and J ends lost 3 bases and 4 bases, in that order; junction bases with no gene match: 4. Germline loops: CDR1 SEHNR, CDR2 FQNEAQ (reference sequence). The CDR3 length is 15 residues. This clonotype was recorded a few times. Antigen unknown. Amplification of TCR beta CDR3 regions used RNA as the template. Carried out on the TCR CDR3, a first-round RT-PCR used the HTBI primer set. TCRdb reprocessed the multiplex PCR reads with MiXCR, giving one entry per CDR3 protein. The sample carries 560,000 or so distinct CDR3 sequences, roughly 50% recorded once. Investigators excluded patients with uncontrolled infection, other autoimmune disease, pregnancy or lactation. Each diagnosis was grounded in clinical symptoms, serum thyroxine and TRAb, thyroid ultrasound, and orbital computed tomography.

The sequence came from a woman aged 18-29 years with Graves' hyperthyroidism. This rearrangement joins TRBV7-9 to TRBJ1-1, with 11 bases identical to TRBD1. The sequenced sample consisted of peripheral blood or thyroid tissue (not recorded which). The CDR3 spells CASSLDRGPTTEAFF. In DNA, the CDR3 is TGTGCCAGCAGCTTGGACAGGGGGCCAACCACTGAAGCTTTCTTT.